These 28 T cell receptor beta chains originate from one sample sequenced in a study of blood T cell repertoires in COVID-19. Sequenced by immunoSEQ multiplex PCR; TCRdb stores in-frame clones only, minus some. The repertoire holds roughly 150,000 clones, with around 80% as singletons. Material: PBMCs or T cells enriched from blood (not recorded which). These receptors came from a man in his fifties who had recovered from COVID-19.

V and J are TRBV19 and TRBJ1-2; 8 bases line up with TRBD1. The germline V gene encodes CDR1 LNHDA and CDR2 SQIVND (reference sequence). J lost 5 bases, V lost 1 base, and 9 bases had no gene match. The CDR3 loop spans 16 amino acids. CDR3 DNA: TGTGCCAGTAGTATAGTAGGCGGACAGGGCTTATATGGCTACACCTTC. Translating it yields CASSIVGGQGLYGYTF.

V gene TRBV18 combines with J gene TRBJ1-1; D gene unclear. Germline V gives CDR1 KGHSH, CDR2 LQKENI. This CDR3 is built from 14 residues. Trimming cost V 3 bases and J 3 bases, with 11 bases left between them. For the CDR3, the DNA is TGTGCCAGCTCACCGAACGGGTTTGACACTGAAGCTTTCTTT. Amino acid sequence: CASSPNGFDTEAFF.

The chain links TRBV7-2 to TRBJ1-4, with D perhaps TRBD1 (5 bases). CDR1 is SGHTA and CDR2 is FQGNSA in the germline V gene. The CDR3 runs 15 residues. Deletions cut 5 bases from V and 7 bases from J, with 17 bases between. As DNA, the CDR3 is TGTGCCAGCAGCCCCGACAGATCAAGGGGTGAAAAACTGTTTTTT. Its protein is CASSPDRSRGEKLFF.

A note on this clone: Its ends do not fully match the called genes, so a read error is possible. The chain combines TRBV7-2 with TRBJ2-1; 7 bases are shared with TRBD1. The length of the CDR3 is 13 residues. Germline assignment: CDR1 SGHTA and CDR2 FQGNSA. CDR3 sequence (DNA): TGTGCCAGCTGCTCACAGGGGTACAGTGAGCAGTTCTTC. It yields the protein CASCSQGYSEQFF. The whole variable domain, remainder taken from reference TRBV7-2 and TRBJ2-1, is GAGVSQSPSNKVTEKGKDVELRCDPISGHTALYWYRQSLGQGLEFLIYFQGNSAPDKSGLPSDRFSAERTGGSVSTLTIQRTQQEDSAVYLCASCSQGYSEQFFGPGTRLTVL.

The rearrangement links TRBV7-9 to TRBJ2-5, with D possibly matching TRBD2 (5 bases). The germline V gene has CDR1 SEHNR and CDR2 FQNEAQ (reference sequence). CDR3 length: 13 residues. The V and J ends lost 4 bases and 5 bases respectively, with 11 bases between them. CDR3 in amino acids: CASSSSPGETQYF. The CDR3 DNA reads as TGTGCCAGCAGCTCCAGTCCGGGGGAGACCCAGTACTTC. Using reference TRBV7-9 and TRBJ2-5 for the parts outside the CDR3, the full variable domain is DTGVSQNPRHKITKRGQNVTFRCDPISEHNRLYWYRQTLGQGPEFLTYFQNEAQLEKSRLLSDRFSAERPKGSFSTLEIQRTEQGDSAMYLCASSSSPGETQYFGPGTRLLVL.

The chain carries TRBV19 and TRBJ1-3; no reliable D call. V lost 2 bases, J lost 0 bases, and 8 bases lay in between. The germline V gene has CDR1 LNHDA and CDR2 SQIVND (reference sequence). This CDR3 region has 15 residues. The CDR3 is CASSISEYSGNTIYF. The CDR3 bases are TGTGCCAGTAGTATATCGGAGTACTCTGGAAACACCATATATTTT.

This clone appeared a few times. This chain joins TRBV7-9 and TRBJ1-2; 8 bases map to TRBD1. CDR3 length: 15 amino acids. CDR1 is SEHNR and CDR2 is FQNEAQ in the germline V gene (reference sequence). After removal of 4 bases from V and 4 bases from J, the junction contained 8 bases not matched to a gene. This chain's CDR3 is CASSSTGGKVYGYTF. CDR3 DNA: TGTGCCAGCAGCTCCACAGGGGGGAAGGTCTATGGCTACACCTTC. Together with reference TRBV7-9 and TRBJ1-2, the CDR3 gives the full variable domain: DTGVSQNPRHKITKRGQNVTFRCDPISEHNRLYWYRQTLGQGPEFLTYFQNEAQLEKSRLLSDRFSAERPKGSFSTLEIQRTEQGDSAMYLCASSSTGGKVYGYTFGSGTRLTVV.

This rearrangement joins TRBV27 to TRBJ2-7; the match to TRBD1 covers 8 bases. The trim removed 6 bases at V and 5 bases at J, leaving 6 bases unmatched. The CDR3 length is 13 residues. CDR1 is MNHEY and CDR2 is SMNVEV in the germline V gene (reference sequence). The CDR3 reads CASSPDRVDEQYF. CDR3 DNA sequence: TGTGCCAGCAGCCCGGACAGGGTTGACGAGCAGTACTTC.

The chain employs TRBV6-5 and TRBJ1-5; D uncertain. The ends were cut back, 6 bases at V and 3 bases at J, with 15 bases in the middle. The length of the CDR3 is 15 residues. The V gene's germline CDR1 is MNHEY and CDR2 SVGAGI. The CDR3 DNA follows: TGTGCCAGCAGCAAACTCGGGTCGACCAATCAGCCCCAGCATTTT. Its protein product is CASSKLGSTNQPQHF.

The V gene is TRBV19, the J gene TRBJ1-5; 10 bases agree with TRBD1. Trimming took 7 bases from V and 6 from J; bases not matched to a gene: 6. The CDR3 is 14 residues long. Germline CDR1 is LNHDA and CDR2 is SQIVND (reference sequence). The CDR3: CASTPRDRGQPQHF. In nucleotides, the CDR3 is TGTGCCAGTACCCCCCGGGACAGGGGTCAGCCCCAGCATTTT.

The CDR3 DNA is TGTGCCAGCAGCTTAGGCAGGGGGGATACGCAGTATTTT. Its translation is CASSLGRGDTQYF. This rearrangement joins TRBV7-9 to TRBJ2-3, with 7 bases matching TRBD1. CDR1 is SEHNR, CDR2 FQNEAQ, per germline (reference sequence). The trim removed 1 base at V and 6 bases at J, leaving 1 base unmatched. The CDR3 has 13 residues. The full variable domain, completed using reference TRBV7-9 and TRBJ2-3, is DTGVSQNPRHKITKRGQNVTFRCDPISEHNRLYWYRQTLGQGPEFLTYFQNEAQLEKSRLLSDRFSAERPKGSFSTLEIQRTEQGDSAMYLCASSLGRGDTQYFGPGTRLTVL.

This clone was observed once. One junction end disagrees with the germline gene, perhaps due to a read error. The V gene is TRBV13, the J gene TRBJ1-3; TRBD1 matches 9 bases. The CDR3 loop spans 16 amino acids. Germline loops: CDR1 PRHDT, CDR2 FYEKMQ (reference sequence). CDR3 loop: CASTLQGAFSGNTIYF. CDR3 DNA sequence: TGTGCCAGCACCTTACAGGGGGCTTTCTCTGGAAACACCATATATTTT.

This clone has a single count. This sequence joins TRBV30 and TRBJ1-6; D might be TRBD1 (5 bases). The germline V gene has CDR1 GTSNPN and CDR2 SVGIG (reference sequence). The CDR3 is 14 residues long. The V and J ends lost 1 base and 10 bases respectively, with 14 bases between them. The CDR3 loop is CAWSGVRGVSPLHF. The CDR3 DNA follows: TGTGCCTGGAGTGGGGTGCGGGGGGTCTCACCCCTCCACTTT. The full variable domain, in which reference TRBV30 and TRBJ1-6 provide the parts outside the CDR3, is SQTIHQWPATLVQPVGSPLSLECTVEGTSNPNLYWYRQAAGRGLQLLFYSVGIGQISSEVPQNLSASRPQDRQFILSSKKLLLSDSGFYLCAWSGVRGVSPLHFGNGTRLTVT.

The chain has TRBV2 and TRBJ1-5, with D maybe TRBD1 (5 bases). CDR1 and CDR2 (germline): SNHLY, FYNNEI. Deletions cut 5 bases from V and 7 bases from J, with 12 bases between. The CDR3 length is 13 residues. The CDR3 sequence is CASSTDSFQPQHF. The CDR3 DNA reads TGTGCCAGCAGTACCGACAGTTTCCAGCCCCAGCATTTT. Based on the CDR3 plus reference TRBV2 and TRBJ1-5, the full variable domain is EPEVTQTPSHQVTQMGQEVILRCVPISNHLYFYWYRQILGQKVEFLVSFYNNEISEKSEIFDDQFSVERPDGSNFTLKIRSTKLEDSAMYFCASSTDSFQPQHFGDGTRLSIL.

V is TRBV7-2 and J is TRBJ1-3; D is undetermined. V was shortened by 2 bases and J by 0 bases, with 11 bases between the two germline ends. CDR1 is SGHTA and CDR2 is FQGNSA in the germline V gene. The CDR3 is made up of 16 amino acids. The CDR3 is CASSLSPPSSGNTIYF. The CDR3 coding sequence is TGTGCCAGCAGCTTATCTCCGCCGAGCTCTGGAAACACCATATATTTT.

Only one count was recorded for this clone. This chain connects TRBV5-1 to TRBJ2-3, with 9 bases matching TRBD2. CDR3 length: 15 residues. Trimming took 1 base from V and 5 from J; bases not matched to a gene: 5. Germline loops: CDR1 SGHRS, CDR2 YFSETQ. The CDR3 here is CASSLQRGAGDTQYF. The DNA for the CDR3 is TGCGCCAGCAGCTTGCAGCGGGGGGCGGGAGATACGCAGTATTTT.

The chain employs TRBV9 and TRBJ2-1, with 8 nucleotides matching TRBD2. CDR3 size: 15 residues. CDR1 and CDR2 from the germline V gene are SGDLS and YYNGEE. V dropped 0 bases and J dropped 2; count of bases not matched to a gene: 1. The CDR3 spells CASSVAGGPYNEQFF. CDR3 bases: TGTGCCAGCAGCGTAGCGGGGGGGCCCTACAATGAGCAGTTCTTC. Combining the CDR3 with reference TRBV9 and TRBJ2-1 gives the whole variable domain DSGVTQTPKHLITATGQRVTLRCSPRSGDLSVYWYQQSLDQGLQFLIQYYNGEERAKGNILERFSAQQFPDLHSELNLSSLELGDSALYFCASSVAGGPYNEQFFGPGTRLTVL.

V gene TRBV21-1 combines with J gene TRBJ1-5; no DNA check was done on the table's D call, TRBD1. TRBV21-1 is a recognized pseudogene. The CDR3 is 15 residues long. The CDR3 coding sequence is TGTGCCAACCCGTCCGGGACAGGGTGCAATCAGCCCCAGCATTTT. This translates into CANPSGTGCNQPQHF.

The chain joins TRBV5-4 to TRBJ2-2; 9 bases match TRBD1. With 2 bases clipped from V and 5 bases from J, the junction kept 7 bases outside the gene matches. The V gene's germline CDR1 is SGHNT and CDR2 YYREEE (reference sequence). The CDR3 covers 16 residues. The CDR3 bases are TGTGCCAGCAGCTTTGGTGACAGGGGGAGGACCGGGGAGCTGTTTTTT. Protein: CASSFGDRGRTGELFF.

The table lists this clone with a few counts. The genes are TRBV30 and TRBJ2-3; TRBD2 is a possible D gene (7 bases). V was trimmed by 5 bases and J by 0 bases, leaving 15 bases between them. This CDR3 region has 15 residues. Germline V gives CDR1 GTSNPN, CDR2 SVGIG (reference sequence). The CDR3 nucleotides are TGTGCCTGGGCGAAGGGGGGGCGGAGCACAGATACGCAGTATTTT. Its translation: CAWAKGGRSTDTQYF.

This clone was seen just once. The gene calls are TRBV5-1 and TRBJ2-5, with D hard to call. The germline V and J ends were trimmed by 1 base and 4 bases, with 5 bases remaining between them. The CDR3 length is 12 residues. The germline gives CDR1 SGHRS, CDR2 YFSETQ. CDR3 DNA: TGCGCCAGCAGCTTGTATTCAGAGACCCAGTACTTC. Translated, it gives CASSLYSETQYF.

This clone has just a few counts. The V and J genes are TRBV4-1 and TRBJ1-2; tentative D call: TRBD1 (6 bases). The CDR3 loop spans 14 amino acids. CDR1 MGHRA and CDR2 YSYEKL come from the germline V gene. The germline V and J ends were trimmed by 0 bases and 7 bases, with 12 bases remaining between them. CDR3: CASSQDGGRSGYTF. CDR3 DNA sequence: TGCGCCAGCAGCCAAGACGGGGGGCGGAGTGGCTACACCTTC.

This clone was recorded a few times. The gene calls are TRBV6-5 and TRBJ1-1, with D unresolved. This CDR3 is 13 amino acids long. Trimming shortened V by 6 bases and J by 1 base, and 9 bases separated the two germline ends. The germline gives CDR1 MNHEY, CDR2 SVGAGI. The CDR3 nucleotides are TGTGCCAGCAGCCGTACACGGAACACTGAAGCTTTCTTT. Its translation: CASSRTRNTEAFF.

For this clone: A much more abundant neighbour one base away suggests this may be a read error. The chain has TRBV27 and TRBJ2-1; D perhaps matches TRBD1 (6 bases). Germline CDR1 is MNHEY and CDR2 is SMNVEV (reference sequence). The CDR3 is made up of 16 amino acids. The V gene lost 3 bases and the J gene lost 4 bases, with 16 bases spanning the gap. The CDR3 reads CASSLRTEGIYNEQFF. The CDR3 DNA reads TGTGCCAGCAGTTTGAGGACAGAGGGAATTTACAATGAGCAGTTCTTC.

V is TRBV5-6 and J is TRBJ2-5; D is ambiguous. The V and J ends lost 1 base and 2 bases respectively, with 15 bases between them. This CDR3 has 16 amino acids. CDR1 SGHDT and CDR2 YYEEEE come from the germline V gene. CDR3 in amino acids: CASSLLGPRKQETQYF. In DNA, the CDR3 is TGTGCCAGCAGCTTGCTAGGCCCCCGTAAGCAAGAGACCCAGTACTTC.

CDR3 sequence (DNA): TGCGCCAGCAGCTTGACAGGGGCCGATAATTCACCCCTCCACTTT. It codes for CASSLTGADNSPLHF. The V and J genes are TRBV5-1 and TRBJ1-6, with TRBD1 matching 7 bases. Germline CDR1 is SGHRS and CDR2 is YFSETQ. V was clipped by 1 base and J by 5 bases; unmatched bases: 3. The CDR3 extends over 15 amino acids.

A single count supports this clone. The chain carries TRBV6-1 and TRBJ1-5, with 11 bases that match TRBD1. The CDR3 runs to 19 residues. V lost 2 bases and J lost 5; bases outside the gene matches: 14. CDR1 MNHNS and CDR2 SASEGT come from the germline V gene. The CDR3 nucleotides are TGTGCCAGCAGTGAAAAGCCTGGGGCCGGGACAGGGGGATATCAGCCCCAGCATTTT. Translated, it gives CASSEKPGAGTGGYQPQHF.

This clone was found once. The chain employs TRBV11-2 and TRBJ2-5; the match to TRBD2 covers 10 bases. The germline V gene encodes CDR1 SGHAT and CDR2 FQNNGV. The CDR3 is 13 residues long. After removal of 5 bases from V and 5 bases from J, the junction contained 2 bases not matched to a gene. Here the CDR3 reads CASSQRGGETQYF. CDR3 DNA: TGTGCCAGCAGCCAGCGGGGGGGCGAGACCCAGTACTTC. The variable domain in full, with the rest retrieved from reference TRBV11-2 and TRBJ2-5, is EAGVAQSPRYKIIEKRQSVAFWCNPISGHATLYWYQQILGQGPKLLIQFQNNGVVDDSQLPKDRFSAERLKGVDSTLKIQPAKLEDSAVYLCASSQRGGETQYFGPGTRLLVL.